This is a list of T cell receptor beta chains from one sample in a study of blood T cell repertoires in COVID-19. Measured with immunoSEQ multiplex PCR; TCRdb has only the in-frame clones, and not every one. The sample carries some 83,000 clones, roughly 90% recorded once. The sequencing sample was made of peripheral blood. Receptors were obtained from a man older than 75 in a cohort sampled during active COVID-19. Each CDR3 is given with its conserved first and last residue. Clone size appears in some rows only: once, few, many, or a class for an expanded clone.

clone_size	v_call	j_call	cdr3_aa
.	TRBV5-4	TRBJ1-1	CASSFGEGEAFF
.	TRBV10-3	TRBJ1-4	CAISESGGNEKLFF
.	TRBV5-8	TRBJ1-5	CASIPGSYSNQPQHF
.	TRBV21-1	TRBJ1-2	CASSKDVSSKGPRQGARVDGYTF
once	TRBV3-1/TRBV3-2	TRBJ1-1	CASSGRDRLNTEAFF
.	TRBV5-1	TRBJ1-1	CASRTSRDRNTEAFF
.	TRBV5-5	TRBJ2-3	CASSGWRQGSDTQYF
.	TRBV6-6	TRBJ1-4	CASRGQALNEKLFF
.	TRBV5-6	TRBJ2-6	CASSLSREPTSGANVLTF
.	TRBV2	TRBJ2-3	CASILGSGGGTDTQYF
.	TRBV3-1/TRBV3-2	TRBJ1-1	CASSHQTEAFF
.	TRBV5-4	TRBJ2-3	CASSTSGGAPDTQYF
.	TRBV2	TRBJ1-5	CASSERGTLSNQPQHF
.	TRBV7-8	TRBJ2-1	CASSSLAGAYNEQFF
.	TRBV7-9	TRBJ1-1	CASSLEGLLNTEAFF
.	TRBV18	TRBJ2-3	CASSPGLSTDTQYF
many	TRBV15	TRBJ1-4	CATSRPLNRSTNEKLFF
once	TRBV7-9	TRBJ2-3	CASSLTTGLADTDTQYF
.	TRBV27	TRBJ1-6	CASSPTATGGTPLHF
.	TRBV6-5	TRBJ2-6	CASSGGDSGANVLTF
.	TRBV6-5	TRBJ2-7	CASRGTASYEQYF
.	TRBV12-3/TRBV12-4	TRBJ2-5	CASSGGWETQYF
.	TRBV19	TRBJ1-5	CASSTSGGVNQPQHF
.	TRBV28	TRBJ2-3	CASSPVDRDADTQYF
.	TRBV7-8	TRBJ2-3	CASSNRRLAGLTDTQYF
.	TRBV3-1/TRBV3-2	TRBJ2-1	CASSTTIAGDEQFF
.	TRBV6-5	TRBJ1-1	CASSNPGGPNTEAFF
.	TRBV6-5	TRBJ2-3	CASSPDRDTDTQYF
.	TRBV4-3	TRBJ2-3	CASSQVGGAMTDTQYF
.	TRBV18	TRBJ1-1	CASSPETGWNTEAFF
.	TRBV11-1	TRBJ2-2	CASSFEQGANTGELFF
few	TRBV2	TRBJ2-5	CASLDRGLETQYF
few	TRBV7-2	TRBJ1-4	CASSLGATNEKLFF
.	TRBV6-5	TRBJ2-7	CASSPGTSGTSEQYF
few	TRBV5-4	TRBJ2-1	CASSLDSSGGTEQFF
.	TRBV9	TRBJ1-2	CASGRGRVGYTF
.	TRBV4-1	TRBJ2-3	CASSQERGEPTDTQYF
.	TRBV27	TRBJ2-3	CASGRSRESTDTQYF
few	TRBV6-4	TRBJ1-1	CASSYGGKAFF
.	TRBV6-6	TRBJ2-3	CASSPFTDTQYF